This entry describes one TCR beta chain. Assay: immunoSEQ multiplex PCR; the TCRdb copy retains only in-frame clones and omits some. Of about 2,100 clones in the sample, roughly 72% were seen once. These data are taken from a study of lymphopenia after photon versus proton radiotherapy. CDR1 is KGHSH and CDR2 is LQKENI in the germline V gene. The CDR3 has 17 amino acids. Trimming cost V 3 bases and J 4 bases; bases outside gene matches: 14. The chain couples TRBV18 to TRBJ1-1, with TRBD1 matching 7 bases. This TCR came from an elderly man with cholangiocarcinoma. The material was peripheral blood, obtained from a patient treated with photon-based radiotherapy. The CDR3 DNA sequence: TGTGCCAGCTCACCGATATCGACAGGGAATGGTGGCACTGAAGCTTTCTTT. Amino acid sequence: CASSPISTGNGGTEAFF. Full variable domain (outside the CDR3, taken from reference TRBV18 and TRBJ1-1): NAGVMQNPRHLVRRRGQEARLRCSPMKGHSHVYWYRQLPEEGLKFMVYLQKENIIDESGMPKERFSAEFPKEGPSILRIQQVVRGDSAAYFCASSPISTGNGGTEAFFGQGTRLTVV.